The 5 T cell receptor beta chains below were found in one sample sequenced in a study of regulatory T cells in long-lasting Graves disease. TCR beta libraries were built with iRepertoire HTBI primers and Arm-PCR of CDR3 regions. TCRdb analysed the multiplex PCR reads with MiXCR anew, one entry per CDR3 protein. The sample contains 250,000 to 300,000 distinct CDR3 sequences, about 20% of which appear only once. Time point meaning: newly diagnosed GD, antithyroid drugs for less than 3 months. The TCR library was made from RNA that had been extracted from PBMCs in TRIzol. These data also featured in a second study, about T cells in Graves' hyperthyroidism and ophthalmopathy.

The sequencing here drew on peripheral blood mononuclear cells (PBMCs), taken at new diagnosis, from a patient treated with antithyroid drugs. The receptors come from a woman in her twenties or thirties with Graves disease.

This clonotype was seen at least ten times. The chain combines TRBV14 with TRBJ1-1; no clear D gene. Germline V gene sequence: CDR1 SGHDN, CDR2 FVKESK. There are 12 residues in the CDR3. With 6 bases removed from V and 3 bases from J, the gap between germline ends came to 8 bases. CDR3 nucleotide sequence: TGTGCCAGCAGTTCCACCCACACTGAAGCTTTCTTT. It is translated as CASSSTHTEAFF.

A single count supports this clonotype. The V gene is TRBV2, the J gene TRBJ2-7; D is undetermined. With 4 bases removed from V and 3 bases from J, the gap between germline ends came to 13 bases. Per germline, CDR1 SNHLY and CDR2 FYNNEI. The CDR3 runs to 14 residues. As DNA, the CDR3 is TGTGCCAGCAGTGTTGGAGTCGCCGACTACGAGCAGTACTTC. Translation gives CASSVGVADYEQYF.

This clonotype was recorded many times. V is TRBV2 and J is TRBJ1-5, with 8 bases lining up with TRBD1. V gave up 7 bases and J gave up 4 bases; unmatched junction bases: 9. The CDR3 extends over 15 amino acids. Germline CDR1 SNHLY, CDR2 FYNNEI. The CDR3 loop is CASIEQGGFNQPQHF. The CDR3 bases are TGTGCCAGCATCGAACAGGGGGGTTTTAATCAGCCCCAGCATTTT.

This clonotype has ten or more counts. This chain connects TRBV7-9 to TRBJ2-2; 9 positions match TRBD1. With 4 bases clipped from V and 7 bases from J, the junction kept 7 bases outside the gene matches. The germline V gene has CDR1 SEHNR and CDR2 FQNEAQ (reference sequence). The CDR3 runs to 15 residues. The CDR3 here is CASSSSGQGGGELFF. CDR3 DNA: TGTGCCAGCAGCTCTTCGGGACAGGGAGGCGGGGAGCTGTTTTTT.

The genes are TRBV5-1 and TRBJ1-1, with a tentative D call TRBD1 (5 bases). Between the trimmed V and J ends, which lost 5 bases and 6 bases, there was a span of 11 bases. The germline V gene encodes CDR1 SGHRS and CDR2 YFSETQ. There are 12 residues in the CDR3. CDR3 loop: CASRTGGSEAFF. The CDR3 bases are TGCGCCAGCAGGACCGGGGGGTCTGAAGCTTTCTTT. The full variable domain, in which reference TRBV5-1 and TRBJ1-1 provide the parts outside the CDR3, is KAGVTQTPRYLIKTRGQQVTLSCSPISGHRSVSWYQQTPGQGLQFLFEYFSETQRNKGNFPGRFSGRQFSNSRSEMNVSTLELGDSALYLCASRTGGSEAFFGQGTRLTVV.